This T cell receptor beta chain appears in the sequencing data of a study of identical twins. Study results and limitations: Sequences that were out-of-frame, alpha and twin-shared displayed an excess of low generation probability.

TCRdb passed the 5' RACE reads through MiXCR, listing each CDR3 protein once. The table lists roughly 260,000 distinct CDR3 sequences, approximately 7.8% of them singletons. CDR3 length: 17 residues. CDR1 is SGHTA and CDR2 is FQGNSA in the germline V gene. As regards this clonotype: Its cognate antigen is unknown. One end of the junction fails to match germline, which may point to a read error.

The same data also contributed to another study, on yellow fever vaccine responses in identical twins. This second study notes: It has been reported that, in twins, the vaccine T cell response seemed partly convergent and partly personalized.

The V call is TRBV7-2, the J call TRBJ2-3; 8 bases agree with TRBD1. Source material: CD8+ T cells sorted from blood. The source of this sequence is a woman aged 18-29 years in good health. The CDR3 here is CASSLFGTGDRTDMQYF. Written as DNA, the CDR3 is TGTGCCAGCAGCTTATTTGGGACAGGAGATCGCACAGATATGCAGTATTTT. Full variable domain (rest looked up from reference TRBV7-2 and TRBJ2-3): GAGVSQSPSNKVTEKGKDVELRCDPISGHTALYWYRQSLGQGLEFLIYFQGNSAPDKSGLPSDRFSAERTGGSVSTLTIQRTQQEDSAVYLCASSLFGTGDRTDMQYFGPGTRLTVL.